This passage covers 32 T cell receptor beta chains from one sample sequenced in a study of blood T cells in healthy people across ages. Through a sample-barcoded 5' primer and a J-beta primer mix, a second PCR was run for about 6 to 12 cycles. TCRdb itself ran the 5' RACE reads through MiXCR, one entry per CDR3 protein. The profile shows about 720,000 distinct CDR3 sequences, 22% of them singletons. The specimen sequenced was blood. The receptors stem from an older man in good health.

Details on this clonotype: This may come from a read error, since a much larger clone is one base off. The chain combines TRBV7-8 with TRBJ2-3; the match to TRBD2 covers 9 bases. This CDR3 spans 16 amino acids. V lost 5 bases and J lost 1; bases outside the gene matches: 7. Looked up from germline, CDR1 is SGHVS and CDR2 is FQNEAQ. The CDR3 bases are TGTGCCAGCAGCCGAAAGGCTAGCGGGGGCACAGATACGCAGTATTTT. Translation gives CASSRKASGGTDTQYF. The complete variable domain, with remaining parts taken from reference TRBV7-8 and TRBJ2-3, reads GAGVSQSPRYKVAKRGQDVALRCDPISGHVSLFWYQQALGQGPEFLTYFQNEAQLDKSGLPSDRFFAERPEGSVSTLKIQRTQQEDSAVYLCASSRKASGGTDTQYFGPGTRLTVL.

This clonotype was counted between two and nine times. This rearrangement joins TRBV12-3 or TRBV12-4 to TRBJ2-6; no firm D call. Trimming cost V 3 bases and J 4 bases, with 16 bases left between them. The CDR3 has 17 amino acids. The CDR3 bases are TGTGCCAGCAGTTTTCTAGGCAACTCCCCCGGGGCCAACGTCCTGACTTTC. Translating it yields CASSFLGNSPGANVLTF.

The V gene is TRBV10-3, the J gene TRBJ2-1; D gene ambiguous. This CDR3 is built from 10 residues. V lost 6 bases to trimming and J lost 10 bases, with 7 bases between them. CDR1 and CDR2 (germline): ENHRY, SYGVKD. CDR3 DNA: TGTGCCATCAGAGGGTCGGAGCAGTTCTTC. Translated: CAIRGSEQFF.

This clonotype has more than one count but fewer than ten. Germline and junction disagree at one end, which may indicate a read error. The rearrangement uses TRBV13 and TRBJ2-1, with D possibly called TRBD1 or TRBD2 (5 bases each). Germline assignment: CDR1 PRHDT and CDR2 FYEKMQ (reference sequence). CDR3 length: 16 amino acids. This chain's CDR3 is CASSSKYHRDAATGIF. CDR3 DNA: TGTGCCAGCAGCTCAAAGTACCACCGGGACGCCGCGACGGGGATCTTC.

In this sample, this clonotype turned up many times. The CDR3 DNA reads TGCAGTGCTAGAGCCCCCTCCGGGGACACTGAAGCTTTCTTT. Its translation: CSARAPSGDTEAFF. The chain carries TRBV20-1 and TRBJ1-1, with D unclear. This CDR3 spans 14 amino acids. The V and J ends lost 1 base and 3 bases respectively, with 12 bases between them. CDR1 and CDR2 from the germline V gene are DFQATT and SNEGSKA (reference sequence).

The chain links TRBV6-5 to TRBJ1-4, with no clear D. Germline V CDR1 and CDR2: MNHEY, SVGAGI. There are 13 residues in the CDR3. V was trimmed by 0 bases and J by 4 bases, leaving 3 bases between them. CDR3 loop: CASSYSHNEKLFF. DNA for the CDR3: TGTGCCAGCAGTTACTCGCATAATGAAAAACTGTTTTTT.

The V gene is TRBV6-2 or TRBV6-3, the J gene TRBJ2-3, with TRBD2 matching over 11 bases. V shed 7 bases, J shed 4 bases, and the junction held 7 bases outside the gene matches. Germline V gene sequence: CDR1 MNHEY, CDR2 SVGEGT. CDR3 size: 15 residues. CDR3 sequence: CASIRLAGSADTQYF. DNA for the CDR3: TGTGCCAGCATTCGACTAGCGGGGAGCGCAGATACGCAGTATTTT.

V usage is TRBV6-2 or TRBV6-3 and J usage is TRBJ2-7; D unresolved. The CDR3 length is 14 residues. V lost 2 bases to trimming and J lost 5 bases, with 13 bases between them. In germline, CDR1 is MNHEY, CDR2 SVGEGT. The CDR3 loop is CASSYVSFDHEQYV. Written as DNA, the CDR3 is TGTGCCAGCAGTTACGTGAGTTTTGACCACGAGCAGTACGTC.

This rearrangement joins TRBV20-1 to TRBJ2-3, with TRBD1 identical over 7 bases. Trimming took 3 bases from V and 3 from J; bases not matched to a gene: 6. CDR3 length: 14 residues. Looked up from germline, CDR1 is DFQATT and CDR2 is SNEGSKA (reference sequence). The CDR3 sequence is CSARFQGVTDTQYF. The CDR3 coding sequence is TGCAGTGCTAGGTTCCAGGGGGTTACAGATACGCAGTATTTT.

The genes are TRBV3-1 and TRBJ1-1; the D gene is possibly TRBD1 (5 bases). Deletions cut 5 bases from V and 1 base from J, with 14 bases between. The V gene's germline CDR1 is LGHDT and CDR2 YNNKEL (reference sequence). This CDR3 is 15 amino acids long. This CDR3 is CASSTGGVRNTEAFF. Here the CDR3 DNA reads TGTGCCAGCAGCACCGGGGGGGTGAGGAACACTGAAGCTTTCTTT.

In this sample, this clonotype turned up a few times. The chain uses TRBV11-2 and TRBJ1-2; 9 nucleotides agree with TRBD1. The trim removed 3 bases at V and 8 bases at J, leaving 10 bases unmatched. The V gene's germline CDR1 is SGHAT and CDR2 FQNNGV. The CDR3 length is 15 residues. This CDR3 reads CASSLAGQGIWGYTF. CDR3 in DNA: TGTGCCAGCAGCTTGGCGGGACAGGGAATTTGGGGCTACACCTTC.

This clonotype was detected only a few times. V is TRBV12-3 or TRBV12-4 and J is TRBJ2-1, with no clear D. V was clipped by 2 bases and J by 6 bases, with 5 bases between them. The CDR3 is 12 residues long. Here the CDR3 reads CASSLLFNEQFF. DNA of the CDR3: TGTGCCAGCAGTTTACTGTTCAATGAGCAGTTCTTC.

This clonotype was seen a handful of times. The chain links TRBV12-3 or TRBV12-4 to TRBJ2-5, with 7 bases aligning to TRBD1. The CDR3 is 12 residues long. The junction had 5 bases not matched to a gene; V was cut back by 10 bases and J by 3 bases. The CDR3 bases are TGTGCCATTGGACAGGTGGAAGAGACCCAGTACTTC. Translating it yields CAIGQVEETQYF.

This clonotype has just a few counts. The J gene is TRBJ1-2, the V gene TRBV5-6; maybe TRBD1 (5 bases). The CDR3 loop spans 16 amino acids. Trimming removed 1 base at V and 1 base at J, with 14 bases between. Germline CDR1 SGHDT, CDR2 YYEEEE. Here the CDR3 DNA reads TGTGCCAGCAGCTTGTACTCGACAGTGTTTAACTATGGCTACACCTTC. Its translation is CASSLYSTVFNYGYTF.

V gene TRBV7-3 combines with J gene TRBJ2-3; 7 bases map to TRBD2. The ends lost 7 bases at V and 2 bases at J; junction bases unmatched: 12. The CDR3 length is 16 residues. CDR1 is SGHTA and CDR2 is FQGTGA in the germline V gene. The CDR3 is CASTLGGTLNTDTQYF. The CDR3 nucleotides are TGTGCCAGCACCCTGGGGGGGACTTTGAACACAGATACGCAGTATTTT. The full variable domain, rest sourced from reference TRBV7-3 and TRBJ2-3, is GAGVSQTPSNKVTEKGKYVELRCDPISGHTALYWYRQSLGQGPEFLIYFQGTGAADDSGLPNDRFFAVRPEGSVSTLKIQRTERGDSAVYLCASTLGGTLNTDTQYFGPGTRLTVL.

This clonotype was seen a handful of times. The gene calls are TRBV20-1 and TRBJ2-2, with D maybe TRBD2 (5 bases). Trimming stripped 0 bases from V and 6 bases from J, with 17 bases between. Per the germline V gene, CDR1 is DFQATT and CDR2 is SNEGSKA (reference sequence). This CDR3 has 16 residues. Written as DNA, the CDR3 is TGCAGTGCTAGAGATCGAGGGAGAGCCGCCTCCGGGGAGCTGTTTTTT. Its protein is CSARDRGRAASGELFF.

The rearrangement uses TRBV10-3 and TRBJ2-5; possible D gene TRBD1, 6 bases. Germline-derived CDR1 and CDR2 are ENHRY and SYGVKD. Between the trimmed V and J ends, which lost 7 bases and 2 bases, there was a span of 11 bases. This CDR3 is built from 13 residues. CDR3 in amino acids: CAIKRGSQETQYF. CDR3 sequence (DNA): TGTGCCATCAAAAGGGGGAGTCAAGAGACCCAGTACTTC.

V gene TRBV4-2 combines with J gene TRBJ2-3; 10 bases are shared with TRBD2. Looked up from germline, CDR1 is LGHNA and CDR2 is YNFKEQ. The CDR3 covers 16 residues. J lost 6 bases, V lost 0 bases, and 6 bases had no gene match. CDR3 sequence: CASSQDMASGGDTQYF. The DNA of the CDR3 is TGTGCCAGCAGCCAAGATATGGCTAGCGGGGGTGATACGCAGTATTTT.

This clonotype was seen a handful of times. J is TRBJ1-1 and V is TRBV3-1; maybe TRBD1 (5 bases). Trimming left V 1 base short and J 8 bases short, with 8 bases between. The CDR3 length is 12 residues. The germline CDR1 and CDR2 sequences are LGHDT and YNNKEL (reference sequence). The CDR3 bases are TGTGCCAGCAGCCAAGCGGGACTGGAAGCTTTCTTT. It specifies CASSQAGLEAFF.

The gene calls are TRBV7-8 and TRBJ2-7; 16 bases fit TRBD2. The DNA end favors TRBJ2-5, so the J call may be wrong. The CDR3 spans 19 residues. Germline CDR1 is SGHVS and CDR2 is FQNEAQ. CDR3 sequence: CASSLGSAGLAGGRETQYF. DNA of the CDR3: TGTGCCAGCAGCTTAGGTTCTGCGGGACTAGCGGGAGGGCGAGAGACCCAGTACTTC.

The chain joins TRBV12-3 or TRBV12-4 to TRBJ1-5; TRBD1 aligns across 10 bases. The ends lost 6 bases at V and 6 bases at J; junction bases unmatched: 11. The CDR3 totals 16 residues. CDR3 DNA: TGTGCCAGCAGGGGAGGACAGGGGGTTTTCTCTCAGCCCCAGCATTTT. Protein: CASRGGQGVFSQPQHF.

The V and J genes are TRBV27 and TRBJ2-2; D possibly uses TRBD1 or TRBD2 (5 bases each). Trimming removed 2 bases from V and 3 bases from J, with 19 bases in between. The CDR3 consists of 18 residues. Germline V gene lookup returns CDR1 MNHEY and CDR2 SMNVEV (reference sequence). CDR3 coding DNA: TGTGCCAGCAGTTTAGTGCACGTTGGGGGATCGGACACCGGGGAGCTGTTTTTT. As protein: CASSLVHVGGSDTGELFF.

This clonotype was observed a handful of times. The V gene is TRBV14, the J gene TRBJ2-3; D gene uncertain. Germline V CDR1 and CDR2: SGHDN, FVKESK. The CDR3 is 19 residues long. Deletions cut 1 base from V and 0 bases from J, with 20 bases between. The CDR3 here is CASSQGLKGHLQSTDTQYF. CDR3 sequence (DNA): TGTGCCAGCAGCCAAGGACTCAAGGGCCACCTGCAAAGCACAGATACGCAGTATTTT.

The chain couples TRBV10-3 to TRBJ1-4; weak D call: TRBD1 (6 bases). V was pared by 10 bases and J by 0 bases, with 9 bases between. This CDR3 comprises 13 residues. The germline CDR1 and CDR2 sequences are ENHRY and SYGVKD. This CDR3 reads CASTGTTNEKLFF. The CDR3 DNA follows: TGTGCCAGCACAGGGACAACTAATGAAAAACTGTTTTTT.

CDR3 coding DNA: TGCGCCAGCAGCTCGGGACGAGGATACACAGATACGCAGTATTTT. It translates to CASSSGRGYTDTQYF. This sequence joins TRBV5-1 and TRBJ2-3; either TRBD1 or TRBD2 may supply D (5 bases each). The CDR3 loop spans 15 amino acids. Germline CDR1 SGHRS, CDR2 YFSETQ. The germline V and J ends were trimmed by 3 bases and 2 bases, with 13 bases remaining between them. The full variable domain, with the rest looked up from reference TRBV5-1 and TRBJ2-3, is KAGVTQTPRYLIKTRGQQVTLSCSPISGHRSVSWYQQTPGQGLQFLFEYFSETQRNKGNFPGRFSGRQFSNSRSEMNVSTLELGDSALYLCASSSGRGYTDTQYFGPGTRLTVL.

CDR3: CASSFGQSSIAKNIQYF. As DNA, the CDR3 is TGTGCCAGCAGTTTCGGACAGAGCAGTATAGCCAAAAACATTCAGTACTTC. This chain uses TRBV12-3 or TRBV12-4 with TRBJ2-4, with a possible D match to TRBD1 (6 bases). This CDR3 region has 17 residues. V was shortened by 3 bases and J by 0 bases, with 15 bases between the two germline ends.

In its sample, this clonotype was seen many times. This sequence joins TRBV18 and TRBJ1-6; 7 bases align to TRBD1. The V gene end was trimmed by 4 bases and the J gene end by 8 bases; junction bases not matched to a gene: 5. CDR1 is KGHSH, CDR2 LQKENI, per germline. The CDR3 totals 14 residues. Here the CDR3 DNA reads TGTGCCAGCTCACTCACAGGGGAAGATTCACCCCTCCACTTT. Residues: CASSLTGEDSPLHF.

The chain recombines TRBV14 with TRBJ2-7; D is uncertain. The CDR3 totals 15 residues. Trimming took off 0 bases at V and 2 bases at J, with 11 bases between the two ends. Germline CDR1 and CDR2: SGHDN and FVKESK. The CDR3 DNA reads TGTGCCAGCAGCCAAGACCCCGGGCCAACCTACGAGCAGTACTTC. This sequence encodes CASSQDPGPTYEQYF.

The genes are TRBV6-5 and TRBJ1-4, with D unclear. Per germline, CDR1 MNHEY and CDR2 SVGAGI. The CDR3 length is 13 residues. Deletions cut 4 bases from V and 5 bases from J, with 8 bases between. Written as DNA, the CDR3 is TGTGCCAGCAGTTTTACATCGAATGAAAAACTGTTTTTT. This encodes CASSFTSNEKLFF.

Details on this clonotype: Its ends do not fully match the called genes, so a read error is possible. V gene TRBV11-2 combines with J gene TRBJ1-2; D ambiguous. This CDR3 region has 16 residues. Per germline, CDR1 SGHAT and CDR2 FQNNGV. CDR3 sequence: CASSLGRGSSNYDYTF. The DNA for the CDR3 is TGTGCCAGCAGCTTGGGTCGCGGATCAAGCAACTATGACTACACCTTC.

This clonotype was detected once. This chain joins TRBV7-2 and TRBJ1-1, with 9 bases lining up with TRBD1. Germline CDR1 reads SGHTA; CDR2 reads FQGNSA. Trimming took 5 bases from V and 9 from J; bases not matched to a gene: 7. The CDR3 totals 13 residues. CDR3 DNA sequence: TGTGCCAGCAGCCGGGGACAGGGATTTAAAGCTTTCTTT. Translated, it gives CASSRGQGFKAFF.

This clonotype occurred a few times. DNA for the CDR3: TGTGCCAGCAGCTTAGGTCCAGGGGCCCTTTCCTACGAGCAGTACTTC. This encodes CASSLGPGALSYEQYF. The chain couples TRBV7-2 to TRBJ2-7, with D tentatively TRBD1 (6 bases). The CDR3 contains 16 residues. V lost 1 base, J lost 1 base, and 14 bases lay in between. The germline V gene encodes CDR1 SGHTA and CDR2 FQGNSA. The variable domain in full, completed from reference TRBV7-2 and TRBJ2-7, reads GAGVSQSPSNKVTEKGKDVELRCDPISGHTALYWYRQSLGQGLEFLIYFQGNSAPDKSGLPSDRFSAERTGGSVSTLTIQRTQQEDSAVYLCASSLGPGALSYEQYFGPGTRLTVT.